This T cell receptor beta chain was retrieved from a study of T cells after yellow fever vaccination. Conversion of TCR transcripts into cDNA relied on 5'RACE template switching, which added a universal primer site and UMIs. TCRdb called the 5' RACE reads again in MiXCR, with one record for every CDR3 protein. The sample includes some 420,000 distinct CDR3 sequences, approximately 19% of them seen just once. Study-level results: The CD4 and CD8 compartments had a small share of their clonotypes in common. From the bulk population, abundant clonotypes could contaminate and appear within FACS-sorted repertoires. Weaker, the secondary response peaked sooner, at day 5 versus 15.

This clonotype appeared a few times. As yet, its antigen is unknown. The CDR3 has 14 residues. V shed 4 bases, J shed 10 bases, and the junction held 8 bases outside the gene matches. Looked up from germline, CDR1 is SGHRS and CDR2 is YFSETQ. The rearrangement uses TRBV5-1 and TRBJ2-1; 10 bases agree with TRBD1. This TCR came from a man between 18 and 35 years old who received the YFV17D yellow fever vaccine. The source was PBMCs, collected before the yellow fever booster vaccination. The CDR3 coding sequence is TGCGCCAGCAGCCCTGGGACAGGGGTGAAGGAGCAGTTCTTC. Translated, it gives CASSPGTGVKEQFF.